One sample yielded the 11 T cell receptor beta chains listed below, sequenced in a study of radiotherapy plus CTLA-4 blockade in lung cancer. Clones were read by immunoSEQ multiplex PCR, and TCRdb kept only the in-frame ones, dropping some. The sample has 80,000 or so clones, 78% seen once. The sample here was peripheral blood, taken from a patient treated with radiotherapy plus ipilimumab. These receptors were collected from a human donor with non-small cell lung cancer who had a partial response to radiotherapy plus ipilimumab. Some clones in this sample may be carry-over from other donors' samples.

Comment on this clone: The identical CDR3 is also encoded by other nucleotide sequences in the sample. The chain joins TRBV5-1 to TRBJ2-7, with 10 bases that match TRBD1. Germline-derived CDR1 and CDR2 are SGHRS and YFSETQ. The ends lost 4 bases at V and 3 bases at J; junction bases unmatched: 7. CDR3 length: 15 amino acids. This chain's CDR3 is CASSPRQGADYEQYF. The CDR3, as DNA: TGCGCCAGCAGCCCGAGACAGGGGGCCGACTACGAGCAGTACTTC.

The rearrangement links TRBV28 to TRBJ2-3, with TRBD2 matching over 9 bases. V shed 6 bases and J 5 bases; nucleotides not matched to a gene: 15. CDR1 is MDHEN, CDR2 SYDVKM, per germline. The CDR3 totals 17 residues. The CDR3 spells CASSSFLGGGAIDTQYF. The CDR3 nucleotides read TGTGCCAGCAGCTCCTTTCTTGGCGGGGGGGCGATAGATACGCAGTATTTT.

The genes are TRBV15 and TRBJ2-1; 12 nucleotides line up with TRBD2. V was pared by 4 bases and J by 7 bases, with 8 bases of the junction left unmatched. CDR1 and CDR2 (germline): LNHNV, YYDKDF (reference sequence). This CDR3 comprises 16 residues. The CDR3 loop reads CATSIGLAGGQNEQFF. CDR3 in DNA: TGTGCCACCAGCATCGGCCTAGCGGGGGGGCAGAATGAGCAGTTCTTC. The full variable domain, with the rest looked up from reference TRBV15 and TRBJ2-1, is DAMVIQNPRYQVTQFGKPVTLSCSQTLNHNVMYWYQQKSSQAPKLLFHYYDKDFNNEADTPDNFQSRRPNTSFCFLDIRSPGLGDTAMYLCATSIGLAGGQNEQFFGPGTRLTVL.

The genes are TRBV7-2 and TRBJ1-1, with D maybe TRBD1 (5 bases). The CDR3 sequence is 14 residues long. V shed 2 bases and J shed 4 bases, with 11 bases lying between them. Germline values: CDR1 SGHTA, CDR2 FQGNSA. The CDR3 spells CASSLQGYVTEAFF. CDR3 nucleotide sequence: TGTGCCAGCAGCTTACAGGGATATGTCACTGAAGCTTTCTTT.

The chain links TRBV5-4 to TRBJ2-3, with 9 bases identical to TRBD1. CDR1 is SGHNT and CDR2 is YYREEE in the germline V gene (reference sequence). The CDR3 runs to 15 residues. Trimming took 2 bases from V and 5 from J; bases not matched to a gene: 6. The CDR3 DNA reads TGTGCCAGCAGCTTTAGACAGGGGGGGGGAGATACGCAGTATTTT. Translation gives CASSFRQGGGDTQYF.

This clone was counted between two and nine times. V is TRBV6-5 and J is TRBJ1-1; TRBD1 matches at 9 bases. With 7 bases clipped from V and 11 bases from J, the junction kept 5 bases outside the gene matches. Germline V lookup: CDR1 MNHEY, CDR2 SVGAGI. There are 11 residues in the CDR3. The CDR3 coding sequence is TGTGCCAGCACCCAGGGGACAGGGGCTTTCTTT. This encodes CASTQGTGAFF.

The chain is built from TRBV9 and TRBJ1-2; 7 nucleotides align to TRBD1. V lost 2 bases, J lost 8 bases, and 6 bases stayed unmatched. Germline CDR1 and CDR2: SGDLS and YYNGEE. The length of the CDR3 is 13 residues. The CDR3 region is CASSVQGVGGYTF. The CDR3 DNA is TGTGCCAGCAGCGTCCAGGGGGTGGGGGGCTACACCTTC.

This clone was counted a single time. In DNA form, the CDR3 reads TGCGCCAGCAGCTTGGAGTCAGGGGAGCCCTACGAGCAGTACTTC. This codes for CASSLESGEPYEQYF. The chain employs TRBV5-1 and TRBJ2-7; D might be TRBD1 (6 bases). Germline lookup yields CDR1 SGHRS and CDR2 YFSETQ. This CDR3 is built from 15 residues. Trimming cost V 0 bases and J 2 bases, with 12 bases left between them.

The rearrangement links TRBV13 to TRBJ2-4, with 10 positions matching TRBD1. This CDR3 comprises 13 residues. Trimming removed 5 bases from V and 8 bases from J; junction bases left unmatched: 3. CDR1 and CDR2 from the germline V gene are PRHDT and FYEKMQ (reference sequence). CDR3 region: CASSRTGGDIQYF. CDR3 nucleotides: TGTGCCAGCAGCAGGACAGGGGGAGACATTCAGTACTTC.

DNA for the CDR3: TGTGCCAGCAGCGTAGCGAGTGGTTACAATGAGCAGTTCTTC. Translation: CASSVASGYNEQFF. This chain connects TRBV9 to TRBJ2-1; D unclear. The V and J ends lost 0 bases and 4 bases respectively, with 8 bases between them. From germline, CDR1 is SGDLS and CDR2 YYNGEE. There are 14 residues in the CDR3.

This sequence joins TRBV30 and TRBJ1-1, with D hard to call. V was trimmed by 3 bases and J by 9 bases, leaving 14 bases between them. The CDR3 runs 12 residues. Germline-derived CDR1 and CDR2 are GTSNPN and SVGIG (reference sequence). This CDR3 reads CAWSRGDAKAFF. The CDR3 nucleotides are TGTGCCTGGAGCCGGGGAGACGCAAAAGCTTTCTTT.